Below, 29 T cell receptor beta chains from the same sample are listed, as sequenced in a study of T cell responses to AZD1222 COVID-19 vaccine (dated by TCRdb to about 2021). This specimen's time point label, per the study, means: baseline before first vaccination. The library relied on the immunoSEQ multiplex PCR assay. TCRdb retrieved this table from immuneACCESS and kept in-frame rearrangements only. Not all clones are present; in checked studies, unresolved V genes account for under half, and no reason is known for the remainder. The sample records over 120,000 clones, about 94% of which are singletons. Clones ranked in the top ten supply about 3.7% of the sample. The source material was peripheral blood, sampled on day 0 of AZD1222 vaccination. These receptors were obtained from an adult in good health.

The chain combines TRBV10-3 with TRBJ2-7; tentative D call: TRBD2 (6 bases). The V gene lost 4 bases and the J gene lost 6 bases, with 10 bases spanning the gap. Germline V lookup: CDR1 ENHRY, CDR2 SYGVKD. CDR3 length: 12 amino acids. The CDR3 loop is CAISAGTVEQYF. DNA for the CDR3: TGTGCCATCAGTGCCGGGACTGTCGAGCAGTACTTC.

The gene calls are TRBV19 and TRBJ1-5; TRBD1 might be the D (5 bases). V lost 4 bases, J lost 2 bases, and 15 bases lay in between. Per the germline V gene, CDR1 is LNHDA and CDR2 is SQIVND (reference sequence). This CDR3 is built from 16 residues. CDR3 DNA sequence: TGTGCCAGTAGTAAGGGCAGGGCGGTGGGCAATCAGCCCCAGCATTTT. It yields the protein CASSKGRAVGNQPQHF.

The CDR3 DNA is TGTGCCAGCAGCTTAAGCAGGGGTTTCTACAATGAGCAGTTCTTC. Translation gives CASSLSRGFYNEQFF. The chain couples TRBV7-3 to TRBJ2-1; D is perhaps TRBD1 (6 bases). Deletions cut 1 base from V and 3 bases from J, with 10 bases between. This CDR3 has 15 amino acids. Germline V gene sequence: CDR1 SGHTA, CDR2 FQGTGA. Complete variable domain (other parts from reference TRBV7-3 and TRBJ2-1): GAGVSQTPSNKVTEKGKYVELRCDPISGHTALYWYRQSLGQGPEFLIYFQGTGAADDSGLPNDRFFAVRPEGSVSTLKIQRTERGDSAVYLCASSLSRGFYNEQFFGPGTRLTVL.

V and J are TRBV12-3 or TRBV12-4 and TRBJ1-2; D not resolved. Trimming stripped 5 bases from V and 8 bases from J, with 15 bases between. The CDR3 runs to 13 residues. Here the CDR3 reads CASSLLGIGGYTF. DNA of the CDR3: TGTGCCAGCAGTCTCCTGGGTATCGGGGGCTACACCTTC.

The V gene is TRBV6-2 or TRBV6-3, the J gene TRBJ2-5, with TRBD2 matching 8 bases. Trimming took 4 bases from V and 2 from J; bases not matched to a gene: 15. Germline CDR1 and CDR2: MNHEY and SVGEGT. The CDR3 totals 18 residues. CDR3 sequence reads: CASSSGREAGVGQETQYF. The CDR3 coding sequence is TGTGCCAGCAGTTCGGGACGGGAAGCGGGAGTGGGTCAAGAGACCCAGTACTTC.

This clone has only one observation. The V gene is TRBV19, the J gene TRBJ1-1; weak D call: TRBD1 (5 bases). Germline V lookup: CDR1 LNHDA, CDR2 SQIVND (reference sequence). Trimming pared 3 bases from V and 6 bases from J, leaving 11 bases between. This CDR3 contains 13 residues. The CDR3 is CASSMWARAEAFF. Here the CDR3 DNA reads TGTGCCAGTAGTATGTGGGCCAGGGCTGAAGCTTTCTTT.

By share, this clone ranks as medium-sized. This chain uses TRBV27 with TRBJ2-7; 7 bases map to TRBD1. The germline V gene encodes CDR1 MNHEY and CDR2 SMNVEV (reference sequence). Germline trimming cut 3 bases from V and 1 base from J; bases unmatched to any gene: 3. CDR3 size: 14 residues. The CDR3 sequence: CASSLATGSYEQYF. CDR3 bases: TGTGCCAGCAGTTTGGCGACAGGGTCCTACGAGCAGTACTTC.

This rearrangement joins TRBV11-2 to TRBJ1-5; D is possibly TRBD1 (5 bases). The germline gives CDR1 SGHAT, CDR2 FQNNGV. V lost 3 bases and J 2 bases, leaving 11 bases between the germline ends. The CDR3 loop spans 15 amino acids. The CDR3 region has the DNA TGTGCCAGCAGCTTGGGGTCGACAGGCAATCAGCCCCAGCATTTT. Amino acids: CASSLGSTGNQPQHF.

The V call is TRBV7-2, the J call TRBJ1-5, with TRBD1 as a possible D gene (5 bases). V gave up 5 bases and J gave up 5 bases, with 13 bases separating them. Per germline, CDR1 SGHTA and CDR2 FQGNSA. The CDR3 has 14 residues. The CDR3 region has the DNA TGTGCCAGCAGCGCGCCAGGGTTCGATCAGCCCCAGCATTTT. Translated, it gives CASSAPGFDQPQHF.

The V and J genes are TRBV19 and TRBJ1-2; 12 positions agree with TRBD1. There are 16 residues in the CDR3. The V and J ends lost 5 bases and 6 bases, in that order; junction bases with no gene match: 10. CDR1 is LNHDA and CDR2 is SQIVND in the germline V gene (reference sequence). The CDR3 loop reads CASSLGQGAGAHGYTF. DNA for the CDR3: TGTGCCAGTAGTTTGGGACAGGGGGCCGGGGCACATGGCTACACCTTC.

This clone has just one count. The V call is TRBV18, the J call TRBJ2-3; TRBD2 matches 9 bases. The V and J ends lost 3 bases and 2 bases, in that order; junction bases with no gene match: 6. The CDR3 totals 16 residues. CDR1 and CDR2 (germline): KGHSH, LQKENI. The CDR3 nucleotides read TGTGCCAGCTCACCCCTTAGCGGGAGTTCCACAGATACGCAGTATTTT. Translation: CASSPLSGSSTDTQYF.

This chain joins TRBV30 and TRBJ1-3, with D maybe TRBD1 (6 bases). Per germline, CDR1 GTSNPN and CDR2 SVGIG (reference sequence). The V and J ends lost 0 bases and 0 bases respectively, with 9 bases between them. The CDR3 runs 15 residues. CDR3 sequence: CAWSVRGNSGNTIYF. CDR3 nucleotides: TGTGCCTGGAGTGTCAGGGGAAACTCTGGAAACACCATATATTTT.

This rearrangement joins TRBV19 to TRBJ1-2; possible D gene TRBD1, 5 bases. Germline CDR1 reads LNHDA; CDR2 reads SQIVND (reference sequence). Trimming shortened V by 1 base and J by 5 bases, and 11 bases separated the two germline ends. CDR3 length: 14 residues. The CDR3 DNA is TGTGCCAGTAGTATAGGGGGAGGGACTTATGGCTACACCTTC. Amino acid sequence: CASSIGGGTYGYTF.

The chain links TRBV28 to TRBJ1-5, with D maybe TRBD1 (5 bases). The germline V gene encodes CDR1 MDHEN and CDR2 SYDVKM. V gave up 3 bases and J gave up 6 bases, with 15 bases separating them. CDR3 size: 15 residues. The CDR3 nucleotides are TGTGCCAGCAGTTTTCTATCGGGGGAGAGTCAGCCCCAGCATTTT. Amino acid sequence: CASSFLSGESQPQHF.

The gene calls are TRBV19 and TRBJ2-5, with a possible D match to TRBD2 (7 bases). Looked up from germline, CDR1 is LNHDA and CDR2 is SQIVND (reference sequence). The length of the CDR3 is 12 residues. V was clipped by 6 bases and J by 5 bases, with 10 bases between them. The DNA for the CDR3 is TGTGCCAGTAGCGGGGGGCGGGAGACCCAGTACTTC. Its protein is CASSGGRETQYF.

The rearrangement uses TRBV19 and TRBJ1-1, with a tentative D call TRBD1 (5 bases). The germline gives CDR1 LNHDA, CDR2 SQIVND (reference sequence). CDR3 length: 16 residues. V was shortened by 2 bases and J by 1 base, with 14 bases between the two germline ends. The CDR3 reads CASSITQGHRNTEAFF. The CDR3 nucleotides are TGTGCCAGTAGTATAACCCAAGGACACCGGAACACTGAAGCTTTCTTT. Combining the CDR3 with reference TRBV19 and TRBJ1-1 gives the whole variable domain DGGITQSPKYLFRKEGQNVTLSCEQNLNHDAMYWYRQDPGQGLRLIYYSQIVNDFQKGDIAEGYSVSREKKESFPLTVTSAQKNPTAFYLCASSITQGHRNTEAFFGQGTRLTVV.

This clone was recorded only once. The chain joins TRBV5-1 to TRBJ2-2; 8 bases align to TRBD1. The germline V gene has CDR1 SGHRS and CDR2 YFSETQ. The CDR3 totals 13 residues. With 4 bases clipped from V and 6 bases from J, the junction kept 2 bases outside the gene matches. This chain's CDR3 is CASSPRGPGELFF. CDR3 in DNA: TGCGCCAGCAGCCCCAGGGGGCCCGGGGAGCTGTTTTTT.

This clone came up once. The chain joins TRBV5-1 to TRBJ2-7; D may be TRBD2 (6 bases). V was pared by 4 bases and J by 2 bases, with 16 bases between. The CDR3 consists of 15 residues. The germline CDR1 and CDR2 sequences are SGHRS and YFSETQ. CDR3 nucleotides: TGCGCCAGCAGCCAGGGAGGCGGGCCAACCTACGAGCAGTACTTC. As protein: CASSQGGGPTYEQYF.

V is TRBV28 and J is TRBJ1-5, with D possibly TRBD1 on 6 matching bases. Trimming removed 5 bases at V and 4 bases at J, with 15 bases between. CDR3 length: 15 amino acids. The germline gives CDR1 MDHEN, CDR2 SYDVKM. The CDR3 bases are TGTGCCAGCAGTCTCTCAGGGGCGACGAATCAGCCCCAGCATTTT. Translated, it gives CASSLSGATNQPQHF.

The chain employs TRBV7-2 and TRBJ2-2, with D possibly matching TRBD1 (6 bases). The ends were cut back, 2 bases at V and 6 bases at J, with 16 bases in the middle. CDR1 is SGHTA, CDR2 FQGNSA, per germline. CDR3 length: 16 amino acids. Written as DNA, the CDR3 is TGTGCCAGCAGCTTACCCGGGACAAGGTTCGCCGGGGAGCTGTTTTTT. Translation gives CASSLPGTRFAGELFF.

Worth noting for this clone: Germline and junction disagree at one end, which may indicate a read error. This chain uses TRBV11-2 with TRBJ2-7, with 16 nucleotides matching TRBD2. Germline CDR1 reads SGHAT; CDR2 reads FQNNGV. The CDR3 sequence is 14 residues long. CDR3 nucleotides: TGTGCCAGCAGCTTAGCCGGGACTAGCGGGAGGGTTCACTTC. It encodes CASSLAGTSGRVHF.

This rearrangement joins TRBV5-1 to TRBJ2-1; 9 bases are a match to TRBD1. Looked up from germline, CDR1 is SGHRS and CDR2 is YFSETQ. Trimming cost V 5 bases and J 6 bases; bases outside gene matches: 0. This CDR3 is built from 12 residues. CDR3 bases: TGCGCCAGCAGACAGGGGGCCAATGAGCAGTTCTTC. Protein: CASRQGANEQFF. Full variable domain (rest looked up from reference TRBV5-1 and TRBJ2-1): KAGVTQTPRYLIKTRGQQVTLSCSPISGHRSVSWYQQTPGQGLQFLFEYFSETQRNKGNFPGRFSGRQFSNSRSEMNVSTLELGDSALYLCASRQGANEQFFGPGTRLTVL.

The V gene is TRBV10-1, the J gene TRBJ2-3, with D possibly TRBD1 on 6 matching bases. Germline values: CDR1 WNHNN, CDR2 SYGVQD (reference sequence). V was trimmed by 8 bases and J by 8 bases, leaving 20 bases between them. This CDR3 is 14 amino acids long. Here the CDR3 reads CASYVGASTGTQYF. CDR3 sequence (DNA): TGCGCCAGCTACGTGGGGGCATCGACCGGTACGCAGTATTTT.

This chain connects TRBV18 to TRBJ1-2; tentative D call: TRBD1 (6 bases). The germline V and J ends were trimmed by 3 bases and 0 bases, with 11 bases remaining between them. This CDR3 spans 15 amino acids. Germline loops: CDR1 KGHSH, CDR2 LQKENI. CDR3 loop: CASSPLGQPNYGYTF. CDR3 DNA sequence: TGTGCCAGCTCACCCCTAGGACAGCCTAACTATGGCTACACCTTC.

This chain uses TRBV28 with TRBJ2-7; tentative D call: TRBD1 (5 bases). Per the germline V gene, CDR1 is MDHEN and CDR2 is SYDVKM. CDR3 length: 15 amino acids. The germline V and J ends were trimmed by 4 bases and 3 bases, with 16 bases remaining between them. The chain's CDR3 is CASSSRQTVSYEQYF. As DNA, the CDR3 is TGTGCCAGCAGTTCGAGACAGACAGTGAGCTACGAGCAGTACTTC.

The chain recombines TRBV5-8 with TRBJ1-4, with D uncertain. CDR3 length: 14 amino acids. V was clipped by 0 bases and J by 8 bases, with 11 bases between them. Germline values: CDR1 SGHTS, CDR2 YDEGEE. CDR3 coding DNA: TGTGCCAGCAGCTTGGGGCAGTGGAACGAAAAACTGTTTTTT. It is translated as CASSLGQWNEKLFF.

The count of this clone is one. The chain links TRBV5-1 to TRBJ2-3, with 9 positions matching TRBD2. The CDR3 is made up of 16 amino acids. Looked up from germline, CDR1 is SGHRS and CDR2 is YFSETQ. Unmatched junction bases numbered 10, after V lost 2 bases and J lost 6 bases. The CDR3 region is CASSFVAGGPLDTQYF. As DNA, the CDR3 is TGCGCCAGCAGCTTCGTCGCGGGAGGGCCGTTGGATACGCAGTATTTT.

V is TRBV4-3 and J is TRBJ2-1, with D perhaps TRBD2 (5 bases). Germline V gene lookup returns CDR1 LGHNA and CDR2 YSLEER. The CDR3 is 14 amino acids. The V and J ends lost 0 bases and 8 bases respectively, with 11 bases between them. CDR3 protein: CASSQERTGYEQFF. The CDR3 region has the DNA TGCGCCAGCAGCCAAGAGCGAACGGGGTATGAGCAGTTCTTC.

The CDR3 is CAFSDSSYEQYF. CDR3 sequence (DNA): TGTGCCTTTTCAGACAGTTCCTACGAGCAGTACTTC. The chain joins TRBV30 to TRBJ2-7; D possibly corresponds to TRBD1 (5 bases). Germline V gives CDR1 GTSNPN, CDR2 SVGIG (reference sequence). The V and J ends lost 7 bases and 1 base respectively, with 11 bases between them. This CDR3 comprises 12 residues.